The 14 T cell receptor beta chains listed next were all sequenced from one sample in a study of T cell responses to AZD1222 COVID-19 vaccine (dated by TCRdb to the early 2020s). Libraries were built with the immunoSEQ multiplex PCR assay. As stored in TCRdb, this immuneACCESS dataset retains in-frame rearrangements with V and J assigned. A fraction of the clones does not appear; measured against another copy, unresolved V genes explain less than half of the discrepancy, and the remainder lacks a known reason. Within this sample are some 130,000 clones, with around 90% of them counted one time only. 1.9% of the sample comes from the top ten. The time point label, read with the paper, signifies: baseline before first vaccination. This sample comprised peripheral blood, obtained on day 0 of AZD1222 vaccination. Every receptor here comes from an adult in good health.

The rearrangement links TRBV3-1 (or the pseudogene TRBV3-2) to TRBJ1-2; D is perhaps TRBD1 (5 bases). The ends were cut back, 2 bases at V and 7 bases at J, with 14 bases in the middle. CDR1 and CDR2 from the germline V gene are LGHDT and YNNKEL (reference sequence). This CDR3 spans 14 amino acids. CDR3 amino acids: CASSQSSIRGGYTF. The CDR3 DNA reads TGTGCCAGCAGCCAATCCTCTATTAGGGGTGGCTACACCTTC.

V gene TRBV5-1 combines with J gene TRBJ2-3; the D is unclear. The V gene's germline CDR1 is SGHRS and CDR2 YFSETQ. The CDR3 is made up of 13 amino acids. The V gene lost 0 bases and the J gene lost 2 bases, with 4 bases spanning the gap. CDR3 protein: CASSLDATDTQYF. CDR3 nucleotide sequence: TGCGCCAGCAGCTTGGACGCCACAGATACGCAGTATTTT.

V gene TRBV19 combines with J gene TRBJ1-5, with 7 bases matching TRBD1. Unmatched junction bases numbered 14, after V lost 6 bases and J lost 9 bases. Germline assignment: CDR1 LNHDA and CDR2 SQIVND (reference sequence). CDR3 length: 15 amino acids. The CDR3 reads CASSIGQAHWRPQHF. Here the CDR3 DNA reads TGTGCCAGTAGCATCGGACAGGCCCATTGGAGGCCCCAGCATTTT.

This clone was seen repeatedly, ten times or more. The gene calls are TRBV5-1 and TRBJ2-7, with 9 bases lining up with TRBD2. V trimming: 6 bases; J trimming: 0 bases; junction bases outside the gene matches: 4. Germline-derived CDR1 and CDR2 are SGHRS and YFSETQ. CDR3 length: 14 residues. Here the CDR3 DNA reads TGCGCCAGCAAAAGCGGGAGGATCTCCTACGAGCAGTACTTC. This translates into CASKSGRISYEQYF.

CDR3: CASSWRGQGGTEAFF. The DNA of the CDR3 is TGTGCCAGCAGCTGGAGGGGACAGGGTGGGACTGAAGCTTTCTTT. This rearrangement joins TRBV11-2 to TRBJ1-1, with 9 bases fitting TRBD1. Per the germline V gene, CDR1 is SGHAT and CDR2 is FQNNGV. CDR3 length: 15 residues. V trimming: 4 bases; J trimming: 5 bases; junction bases outside the gene matches: 8.

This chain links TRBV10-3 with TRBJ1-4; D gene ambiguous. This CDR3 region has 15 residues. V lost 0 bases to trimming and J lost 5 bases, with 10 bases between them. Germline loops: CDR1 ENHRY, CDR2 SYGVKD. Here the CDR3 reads CAISESNVRNEKLFF. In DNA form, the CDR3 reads TGTGCCATCAGTGAGTCAAACGTCCGAAATGAAAAACTGTTTTTT.

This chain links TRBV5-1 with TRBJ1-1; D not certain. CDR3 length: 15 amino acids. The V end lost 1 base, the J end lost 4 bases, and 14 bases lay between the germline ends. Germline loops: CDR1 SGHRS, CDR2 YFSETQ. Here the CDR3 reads CASSLYPETGTEAFF. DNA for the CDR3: TGCGCCAGCAGCTTGTATCCCGAGACGGGCACTGAAGCTTTCTTT.

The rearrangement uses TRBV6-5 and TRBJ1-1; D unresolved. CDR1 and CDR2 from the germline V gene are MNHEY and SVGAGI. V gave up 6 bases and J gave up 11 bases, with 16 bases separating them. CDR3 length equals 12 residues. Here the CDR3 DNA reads TGTGCCAGCAGCGTGGACCCGGTCCAGGCTTTCTTT. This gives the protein CASSVDPVQAFF.

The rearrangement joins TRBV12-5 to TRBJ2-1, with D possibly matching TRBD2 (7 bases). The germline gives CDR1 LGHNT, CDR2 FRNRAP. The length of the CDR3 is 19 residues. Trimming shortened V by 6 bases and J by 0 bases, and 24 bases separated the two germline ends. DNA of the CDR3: TGTGCTAGTGGCCTCAGGGGTAGGGCGGGAGTAGGCTCCTACAATGAGCAGTTCTTC. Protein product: CASGLRGRAGVGSYNEQFF.

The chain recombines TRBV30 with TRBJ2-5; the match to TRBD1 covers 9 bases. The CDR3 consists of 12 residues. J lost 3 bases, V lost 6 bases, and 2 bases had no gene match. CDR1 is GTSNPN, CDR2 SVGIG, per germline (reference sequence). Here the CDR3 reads CACRTGEETQYF. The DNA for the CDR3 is TGTGCCTGCCGGACAGGGGAAGAGACCCAGTACTTC.

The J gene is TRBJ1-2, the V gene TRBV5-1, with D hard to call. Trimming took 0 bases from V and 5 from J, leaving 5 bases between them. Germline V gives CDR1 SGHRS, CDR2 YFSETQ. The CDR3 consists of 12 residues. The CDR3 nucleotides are TGCGCCAGCAGCTTGGCCGGATATGGCTACACCTTC. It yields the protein CASSLAGYGYTF.

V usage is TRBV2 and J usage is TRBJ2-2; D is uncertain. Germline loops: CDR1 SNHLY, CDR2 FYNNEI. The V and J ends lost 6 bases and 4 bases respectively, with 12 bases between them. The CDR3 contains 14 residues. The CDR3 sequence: CASSPVPITGELFF. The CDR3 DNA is TGTGCCAGCAGCCCGGTACCTATCACCGGGGAGCTGTTTTTT.

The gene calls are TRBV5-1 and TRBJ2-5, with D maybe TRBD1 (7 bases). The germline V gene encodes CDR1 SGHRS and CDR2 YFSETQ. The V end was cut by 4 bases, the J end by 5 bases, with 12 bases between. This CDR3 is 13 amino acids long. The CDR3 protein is CASSGGGGETQYF. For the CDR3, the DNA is TGCGCCAGCAGCGGAGGGGGCGGGGAGACCCAGTACTTC.

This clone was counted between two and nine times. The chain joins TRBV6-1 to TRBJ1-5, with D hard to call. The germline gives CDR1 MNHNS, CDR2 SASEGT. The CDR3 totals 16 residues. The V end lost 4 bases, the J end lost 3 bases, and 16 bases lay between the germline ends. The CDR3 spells CASSVTRAAINQPQHF. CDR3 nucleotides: TGTGCCAGCAGTGTCACCCGGGCAGCCATCAATCAGCCCCAGCATTTT.